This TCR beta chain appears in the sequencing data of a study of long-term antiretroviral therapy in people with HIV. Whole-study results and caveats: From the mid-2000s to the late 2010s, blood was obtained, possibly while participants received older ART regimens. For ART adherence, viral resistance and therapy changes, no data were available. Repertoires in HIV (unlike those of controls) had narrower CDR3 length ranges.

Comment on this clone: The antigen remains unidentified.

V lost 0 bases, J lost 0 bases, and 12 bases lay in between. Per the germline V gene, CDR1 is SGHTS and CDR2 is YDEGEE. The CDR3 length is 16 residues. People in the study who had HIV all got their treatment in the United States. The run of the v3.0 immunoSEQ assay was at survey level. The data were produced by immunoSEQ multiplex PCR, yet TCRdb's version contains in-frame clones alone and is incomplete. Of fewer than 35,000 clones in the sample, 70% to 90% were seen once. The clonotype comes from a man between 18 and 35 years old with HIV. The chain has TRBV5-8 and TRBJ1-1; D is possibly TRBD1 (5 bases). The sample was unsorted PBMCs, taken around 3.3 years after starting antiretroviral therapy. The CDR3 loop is CASSLVRGRLNTEAFF. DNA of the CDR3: TGTGCCAGCAGCTTGGTTAGGGGACGCCTGAACACTGAAGCTTTCTTT. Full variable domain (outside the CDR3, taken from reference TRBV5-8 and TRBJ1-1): EAGVTQSPTHLIKTRGQQATLRCSPISGHTSVYWYQQALGLGLQFLLWYDEGEERNRGNFPPRFSGRQFPNYSSELNVNALELEDSALYLCASSLVRGRLNTEAFFGQGTRLTVV.